This T cell receptor (beta chain) was observed in a study of blood T cell repertoires in COVID-19. Trimming stripped 0 bases from V and 2 bases from J, with 9 bases between. There are 15 residues in the CDR3. CDR1 SGDLS and CDR2 YYNGEE come from the germline V gene. In its sample, this clone was seen a few times. Participants were aged roughly 18 to 90 years, lived in roughly 23 US areas, and enrolled virtually. Using immunoSEQ multiplex PCR, the repertoire was profiled, and TCRdb retains in-frame clones only, with some absent. The sample lists almost 400,000 clones; around nine tenths were seen once.

The chain links TRBV9 to TRBJ1-3, with TRBD1 as a possible D gene (5 bases). The TCR comes from a woman between 25 and 40 years old with acute COVID-19. Sequenced input: PBMCs or T cells enriched from blood (not recorded which). The CDR3 region is CASSVEGGAGNTIYF. The CDR3 bases are TGTGCCAGCAGCGTAGAGGGAGGGGCTGGAAACACCATATATTTT.